One and the same sample provided the 8 T cell receptor beta chains below, sequenced in a study of response to subunit inactivated influenza vaccine. TCRdb ran MiXCR on the RT-PCR reads and lists one entry per CDR3 protein. The sample holds 500,000 to 550,000 distinct CDR3 sequences, roughly 25% seen once. These data also formed part of another study, on T cells expressing NK-cell markers. That study adds: 5'RACE template switching built TCR beta cDNA with unique molecular identifiers.

The source was CD4+ T cells sorted from PBMCs, collected 11 to 12 days after vaccination. Receptors were obtained from a man aged 45-60 years who received an inactivated influenza vaccine.

This clonotype has only a few counts. The CDR3 DNA is TGTGCCAGCAGTTATAGACTACGGTCCCAAGAGACCCAGTACTTC. It is translated as CASSYRLRSQETQYF. V and J are TRBV6-5 and TRBJ2-5, with D perhaps matching TRBD2 (5 bases). Germline V gene data show CDR1 as MNHEY and CDR2 as SVGAGI. Trimming removed 3 bases at V and 1 base at J, with 12 bases between. The CDR3 consists of 15 residues.

This chain connects TRBV9 to TRBJ2-1; weak D call: TRBD2 (5 bases). CDR3 length: 13 residues. The germline V gene encodes CDR1 SGDLS and CDR2 YYNGEE. The V gene lost 0 bases and the J gene lost 9 bases, with 10 bases spanning the gap. The DNA for the CDR3 is TGTGCCAGCAGCGTAGGAGAGGGCCGTGAGCAGTTCTTC. Protein sequence: CASSVGEGREQFF.

This clonotype was counted only a few times. The V and J genes are TRBV30 and TRBJ1-2, with 8 bases aligning to TRBD1. The CDR3 has 15 amino acids. Per the germline V gene, CDR1 is GTSNPN and CDR2 is SVGIG (reference sequence). V trimming: 4 bases; J trimming: 6 bases; junction bases outside the gene matches: 13. The CDR3: CAWTGQGRNIHGYTF. CDR3 coding DNA: TGTGCCTGGACAGGACAGGGCCGGAATATTCATGGCTACACCTTC.

The chain couples TRBV18 to TRBJ2-7; D is ambiguous. The CDR3 has 15 residues. V dropped 2 bases and J dropped 3 bases, with 14 bases sitting between them. The germline CDR1 and CDR2 sequences are KGHSH and LQKENI. Written as DNA, the CDR3 is TGTGCCAGCTCACCAACAGTACTTCCCAACTACGAGCAGTACTTC. This sequence encodes CASSPTVLPNYEQYF.

This clonotype occurred a few times. The chain is built from TRBV6-2 or TRBV6-3 and TRBJ2-6, with D perhaps matching TRBD1 (6 bases). The CDR3 is 14 amino acids. CDR1 and CDR2 (germline): MNHEY, SVGEGT. The ends were cut back, 5 bases at V and 2 bases at J, with 7 bases in the middle. CDR3 in amino acids: CASSTGTGANVLTF. The CDR3 nucleotides read TGTGCCAGCAGTACAGGGACTGGGGCCAACGTCCTGACTTTC.

The J gene is TRBJ2-4, the V gene TRBV28, with 7 bases aligning to TRBD2. This CDR3 is built from 15 residues. Trimming at V came to 3 bases and at J to 5 bases, leaving 7 bases not matched to a gene. Germline loops: CDR1 MDHEN, CDR2 SYDVKM. DNA of the CDR3: TGTGCCAGCAGTTTGGGAGGGACCCTGGAAAACATTCAGTACTTC. Translation gives CASSLGGTLENIQYF.

This clonotype came up many times. This chain uses TRBV12-3 or TRBV12-4 with TRBJ2-4, with a weak D call TRBD2 (5 bases). V dropped 6 bases and J dropped 2 bases, with 23 bases sitting between them. The CDR3 covers 18 residues. The CDR3 DNA follows: TGTGCCAGCAGCCCGGGATTGGTTGGAGTTGGAACCAAAAACATTCAGTACTTC. It yields the protein CASSPGLVGVGTKNIQYF.

This clonotype was counted only a few times. J is TRBJ2-3 and V is TRBV12-3 or TRBV12-4; unclear D gene. The CDR3 consists of 13 residues. V lost 7 bases and J lost 4, with 12 bases in between. In DNA, the CDR3 is TGTGCCAGCAATGGATGGAGTGCAGATACGCAGTATTTT. Its protein is CASNGWSADTQYF.